This T cell receptor (beta chain) was profiled in a study of OX40 agonist ivuxolimab in advanced cancers. The wider study: Participants averaged approximately 61 years of age (range roughly 23 to 90) and were about 85% male.

Germline CDR1 and CDR2: KGHSH and LQKENI. CDR3 length: 16 residues. Trimming took off 0 bases at V and 0 bases at J, with 9 bases between the two ends. Sequenced by immunoSEQ multiplex PCR; TCRdb stores in-frame clones only, minus some. This sample has 91,000 or so clones; less than 95% occur once, and the top ten carry about 0.18%. This chain uses TRBV18 with TRBJ2-1; weak D call: TRBD2 (5 bases). The source material was CD4+ or CD8+ T cells sorted from blood, sampled in a trial of the OX40 agonist ivuxolimab. The origin of this receptor is an adult with an advanced solid tumor such as melanoma, head and neck, liver or kidney cancer. The CDR3: CASSPPGRSSYNEQFF. CDR3 DNA: TGTGCCAGCTCACCACCGGGGAGAAGCTCCTACAATGAGCAGTTCTTC.